This T cell receptor (beta chain) was profiled in a study of shared clonotypes between healthy human individuals. The repertoire was sequenced with immunoSEQ multiplex PCR; TCRdb's copy has only in-frame clones and lacks some. The sample gives about 2 million clones, roughly 96% of which show up once; 0.1% to 0.15% is in the top ten. The CDR3 runs to 14 residues. V was shortened by 6 bases and J by 3 bases, with 14 bases between the two germline ends. The V gene's germline CDR1 is MNHNS and CDR2 SASEGT. Note on this clone: The sample has other DNA sequences that encode this CDR3 too.

The chain links TRBV6-1 to TRBJ2-5; tentative D call: TRBD2 (7 bases). The source of this sequence is a man younger than 35 in good health. Sequenced input: naive CD4+ T cells sorted from blood. As for subset: CD45RA+ positively selected. The CDR3 loop reads CASSRGGAEETQYF. For the CDR3, the DNA is TGTGCCAGCAGCAGGGGAGGGGCTGAAGAGACCCAGTACTTC.